This TCR beta chain appears in the sequencing data of a study of cytomegalovirus exposure and HLA in healthy donors. Per germline, CDR1 LNHDA and CDR2 SQIVND (reference sequence). J gave up 5 bases and V 6 bases, and 11 bases lay outside the gene matches. This CDR3 has 16 amino acids. PCR employed 60 Vbeta and 13 Jbeta primers. Profiling relied on immunoSEQ multiplex PCR, and the TCRdb table lists in-frame clones only, not all of them. Here the sample spans approximately 210,000 clones, 60% to 85% being singletons. Study outcomes and limitations: Later on, an analysis showed TCR association rates differing by HLA locus, with DRB1 the most and HLA-C the fewest. Excluded: some indistinguishable V segments such as TRBV6-2 and TRBV6-3. For cytomegalovirus status, the classifier reportedly gave diagnoses with high specificity and sensitivity.

Regarding this clone: Its antigen remains unknown.

This chain uses TRBV19 with TRBJ2-7; 12 nucleotides line up with TRBD1. The sequence was obtained from a girl between 5 and 17 years old in good health and CMV-seropositive. The sequencing input was PBMCs. The CDR3, as DNA: TGTGCCAGTAGGAACTCGCCGGGACAGGGGGCCGACGAGCAGTACTTC. Protein product: CASRNSPGQGADEQYF.